This is a list of T cell receptor beta chains from one sample in a study of cytomegalovirus exposure and HLA in healthy donors. The assay was immunoSEQ multiplex PCR, and TCRdb's table has in-frame clones only and misses some. The sample lists more than 150,000 clones, approximately 80% occurring once. The sample consisted of PBMCs. The receptors stem from a woman aged 18-29 years in good health and CMV-seronegative. The CDR3 runs from the conserved cysteine through the conserved F or W. D genes are given only for firm matches. Size is stated for part of the rows, as once, few or many counts, or as a class when the clone is expanded.

CDR3 | DNA | size | D | J | V
CASSGGPGSGNTIYF | TGTGCCAGCAGCGGAGGTCCGGGCTCTGGAAACACCATATATTTT | - | - | TRBJ1-3 | TRBV7-2
CASSEDREGTGNTIYF | TGTGCCAGCAGTGAAGACAGGGAAGGGACTGGAAACACCATATATTTT | - | - | TRBJ1-3 | TRBV6-1
CASRPSGGDSYNEQFF | TGTGCCAGCAGACCTAGCGGGGGGGACTCCTACAATGAGCAGTTCTTC | - | TRBD2 | TRBJ2-1 | TRBV28
CSAGQTYYGYTF | TGCAGCGCTGGACAGACCTATTATGGCTACACCTTC | - | - | TRBJ1-2 | TRBV29-1
CASSKVRLAASTDTQYF | TGTGCCAGCAGCAAAGTACGACTAGCGGCAAGCACAGATACGCAGTATTTT | - | - | TRBJ2-3 | TRBV21-1
CASRKGANYGYTF | TGTGCCAGCAGAAAGGGGGCTAACTATGGCTACACCTTC | - | - | TRBJ1-2 | TRBV28
CASSEPPARISGNTIYF | TGTGCCAGCAGTGAACCCCCGGCCAGGATCTCTGGAAACACCATATATTTT | - | - | TRBJ1-3 | TRBV6-1
CASSLKGSSTDTQYF | TGTGCCAGCAGTTTAAAGGGGTCGAGCACAGATACGCAGTATTTT | - | - | TRBJ2-3 | TRBV28
CASRLGQGKAFF | TGTGCCAGCAGGCTGGGACAGGGTAAAGCTTTCTTT | - | TRBD1 | TRBJ1-1 | TRBV28
CASSPSARTYEQYF | TGTGCCAGCTCACCGTCCGCGCGGACCTACGAGCAGTACTTC | once | - | TRBJ2-7 | TRBV18
CATSRDWGGEQYF | TGTGCCACCAGCAGAGATTGGGGGGGAGAGCAGTACTTC | few | TRBD2 | TRBJ2-7 | TRBV15
CASNPAGRGVKGYTF | TGTGCCAGCAACCCAGCGGGCAGGGGGGTAAAAGGCTACACCTTC | few | TRBD1 | TRBJ1-2 | TRBV5-4
CASRAGNSGANVLTF | TGTGCCAGCCGGGCAGGGAACTCTGGGGCCAACGTCCTGACTTTC | - | - | TRBJ2-6 | TRBV14
CASRAQGTLYGYTF | TGTGCCAGCAGGGCACAGGGAACCCTTTATGGCTACACCTTC | - | - | TRBJ1-2 | TRBV7-8
CASSSDKGGYTF | TGCGCCAGCAGCTCGGACAAAGGAGGCTACACCTTC | - | - | TRBJ1-2 | TRBV5-1
CASSHRANTGELFF | TGCGCCAGCAGTCACAGGGCCAACACCGGGGAGCTGTTTTTT | - | - | TRBJ2-2 | TRBV5-1
CASLRVNSYNSPLHF | TGTGCCAGCTTGCGGGTAAACTCCTATAATTCACCCCTCCACTTT | - | - | TRBJ1-6 | TRBV2
CASSSQGGRITGELFF | TGTGCCAGCAGTTCTCAGGGGGGTCGGATCACCGGGGAGCTGTTTTTT | - | - | TRBJ2-2 | TRBV28
CASSTGTGELFF | TGCGCCAGCAGCACGGGCACCGGGGAGCTGTTTTTT | - | - | TRBJ2-2 | TRBV5-1
CASSLGHQNTEAFF | TGTGCCAGCAGTTTAGGACATCAGAACACTGAAGCTTTCTTT | - | - | TRBJ1-1 | TRBV27
CAISEMRPFNTEAFF | TGTGCCATCAGTGAGATGCGGCCCTTTAACACTGAAGCTTTCTTT | - | - | TRBJ1-1 | TRBV10-3